This T cell receptor (beta chain) was captured by sequencing in a study of siplizumab effects on memory and regulatory T cells. For every sample, about 10^5 TCR templates were assayed. This table comes from immunoSEQ multiplex PCR, and its TCRdb copy is limited to in-frame clones, with some not included. The data show 99,000 or so clones, with about 94% seen just once and 1% to 1.5% held by the top ten. Whole-study findings and limits: Reactions containing siplizumab showed mappable alloreactive CD4+ clones averaging 68.8% Treg-derived, versus roughly 25% in controls. Suppressive capability of dividing Tregs from siplizumab cultures went unverified. Naive T cells seemed more diverse than memory cells and seemed major alloresponse contributors.

From germline, CDR1 is LNHDA and CDR2 SQIVND (reference sequence). Trimming shortened V by 11 bases and J by 4 bases, and 9 bases separated the two germline ends. The CDR3 covers 12 residues. A note on this clone: Its antigen is still unknown.

The specimen was non-Treg CD4+ T cells sorted from blood. The origin of this receptor is a human donor in good health. The rearrangement uses TRBV19 and TRBJ2-6; unclear D gene. CDR3 DNA sequence: TGTGCCTCGAAGGCGGGGGCCAACGTCCTGACTTTC. It encodes CASKAGANVLTF.